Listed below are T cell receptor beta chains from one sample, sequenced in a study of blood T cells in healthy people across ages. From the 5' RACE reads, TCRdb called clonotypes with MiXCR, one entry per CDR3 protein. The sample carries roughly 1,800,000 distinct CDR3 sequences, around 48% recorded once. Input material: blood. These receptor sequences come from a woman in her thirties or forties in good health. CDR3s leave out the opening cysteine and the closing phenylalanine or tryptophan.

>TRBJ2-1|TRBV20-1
SASHREYNEQF
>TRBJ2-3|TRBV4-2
ASSQESPDLYTDTQY
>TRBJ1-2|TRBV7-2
ASSFKAGRINYGYT
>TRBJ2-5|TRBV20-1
SARSQGGETQY
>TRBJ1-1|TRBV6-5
ASTPESTGMNTEAF
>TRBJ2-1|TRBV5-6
ASSLERSTPYNEQF
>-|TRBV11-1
ASRLEGNYEQY
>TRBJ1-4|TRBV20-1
SASTPGVPNEKLF
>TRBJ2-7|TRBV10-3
AIGRGNEQY
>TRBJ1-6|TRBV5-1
ASSRGQEFYSPLH
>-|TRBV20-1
SAKGFYNEQY
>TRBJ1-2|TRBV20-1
SARQGNYGYT
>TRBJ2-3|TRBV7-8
ASSGAGTSTDTQY
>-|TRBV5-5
ASSLTEAEQY
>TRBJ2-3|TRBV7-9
ASGLAGDTDTQY
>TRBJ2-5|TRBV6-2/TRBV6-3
AAQAVGSTETQY
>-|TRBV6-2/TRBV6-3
ATLQDPRGYEQY
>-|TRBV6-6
ASSTFSGHEQY
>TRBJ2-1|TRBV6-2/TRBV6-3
ASSYSAELEQF
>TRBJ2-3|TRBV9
ASSTHRGGAQY
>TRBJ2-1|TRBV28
ASSQRGVYEQF
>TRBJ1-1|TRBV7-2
ASRGQPNTEAF
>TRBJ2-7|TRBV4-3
ASSKGQGRGEQY
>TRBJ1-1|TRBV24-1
ATSDFDSADTEAF
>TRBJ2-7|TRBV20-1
SAADRSYEQY
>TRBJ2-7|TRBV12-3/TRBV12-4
ASSFCLAGGRRFCEQY
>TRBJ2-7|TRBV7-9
ASSGTSGYEQY
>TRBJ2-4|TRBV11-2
ASSLDPGTAKNIQY
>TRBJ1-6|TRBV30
AWSVRSSYNSPLH
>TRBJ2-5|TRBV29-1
SVRLAGSGETQY
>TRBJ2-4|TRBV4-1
ASSQGHRDKGNIQY
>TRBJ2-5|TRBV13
ASSGRTSGDVETQY
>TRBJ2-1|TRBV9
ASSGDLQGGEQF